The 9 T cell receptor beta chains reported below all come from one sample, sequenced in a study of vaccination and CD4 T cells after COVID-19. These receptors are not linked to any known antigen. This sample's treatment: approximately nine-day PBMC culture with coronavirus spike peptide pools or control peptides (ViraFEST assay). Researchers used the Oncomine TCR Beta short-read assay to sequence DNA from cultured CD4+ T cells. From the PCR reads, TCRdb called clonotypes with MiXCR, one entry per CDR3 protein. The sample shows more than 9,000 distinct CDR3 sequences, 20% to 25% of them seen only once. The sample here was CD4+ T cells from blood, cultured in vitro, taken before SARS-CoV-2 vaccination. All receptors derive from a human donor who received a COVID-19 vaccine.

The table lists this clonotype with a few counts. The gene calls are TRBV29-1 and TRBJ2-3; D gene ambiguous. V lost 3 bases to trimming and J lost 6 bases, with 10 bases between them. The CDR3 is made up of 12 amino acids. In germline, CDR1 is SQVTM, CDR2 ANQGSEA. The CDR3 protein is CSVDDFADTQYF. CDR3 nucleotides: TGCAGCGTTGATGACTTTGCGGATACGCAGTATTTT.

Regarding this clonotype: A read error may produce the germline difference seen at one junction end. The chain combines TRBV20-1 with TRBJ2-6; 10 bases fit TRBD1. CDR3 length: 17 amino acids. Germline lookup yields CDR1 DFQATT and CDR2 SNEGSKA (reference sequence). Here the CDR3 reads CSAEDRQGAVGANVLAF. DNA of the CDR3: TGCAGTGCTGAAGATAGACAGGGGGCGGTTGGGGCCAACGTCCTGGCTTTC.

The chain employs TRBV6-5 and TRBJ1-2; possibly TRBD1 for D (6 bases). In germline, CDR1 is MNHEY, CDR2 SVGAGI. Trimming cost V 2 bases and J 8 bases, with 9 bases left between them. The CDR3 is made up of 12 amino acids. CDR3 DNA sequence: TGTGCCAGCAGTTACCAGGGGTCCGGCTACACCTTC. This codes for CASSYQGSGYTF.

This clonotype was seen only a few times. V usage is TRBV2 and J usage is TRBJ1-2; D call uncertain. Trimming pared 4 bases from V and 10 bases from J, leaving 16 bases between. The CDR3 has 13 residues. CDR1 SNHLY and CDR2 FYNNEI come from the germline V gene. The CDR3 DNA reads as TGTGCCAGCAGTGGGCTCCGGAACGGGCACTACACCTTC. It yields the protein CASSGLRNGHYTF. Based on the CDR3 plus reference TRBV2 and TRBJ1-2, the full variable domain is EPEVTQTPSHQVTQMGQEVILRCVPISNHLYFYWYRQILGQKVEFLVSFYNNEISEKSEIFDDQFSVERPDGSNFTLKIRSTKLEDSAMYFCASSGLRNGHYTFGSGTRLTVV.

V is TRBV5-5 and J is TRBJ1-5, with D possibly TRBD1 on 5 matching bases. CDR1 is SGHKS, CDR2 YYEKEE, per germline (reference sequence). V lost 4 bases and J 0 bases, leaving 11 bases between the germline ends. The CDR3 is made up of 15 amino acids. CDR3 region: CASSHDSISNQPQHF. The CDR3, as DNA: TGTGCCAGCAGCCATGACAGCATTAGCAATCAGCCCCAGCATTTT.

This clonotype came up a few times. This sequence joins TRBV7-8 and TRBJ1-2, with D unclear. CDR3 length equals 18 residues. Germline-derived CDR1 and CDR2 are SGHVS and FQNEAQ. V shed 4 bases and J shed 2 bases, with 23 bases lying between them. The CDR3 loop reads CASSSTYLSGLVNYGYTF. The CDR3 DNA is TGTGCCAGCAGCTCAACTTACTTATCGGGCCTCGTAAACTATGGCTACACCTTC.

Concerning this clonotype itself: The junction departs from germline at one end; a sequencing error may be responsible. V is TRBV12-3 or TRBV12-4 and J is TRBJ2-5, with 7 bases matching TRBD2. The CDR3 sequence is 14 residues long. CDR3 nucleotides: TGTGTCAGCACCAGCGGGGAGGTGGTAGAGACCCAGTACTTC. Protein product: CVSTSGEVVETQYF.

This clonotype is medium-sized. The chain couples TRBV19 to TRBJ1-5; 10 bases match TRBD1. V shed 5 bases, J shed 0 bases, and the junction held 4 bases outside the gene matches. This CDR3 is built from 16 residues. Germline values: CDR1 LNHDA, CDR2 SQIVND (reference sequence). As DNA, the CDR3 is TGTGCCAGTAGTTTCCGGGACAGGGGTAGCAATCAGCCCCAGCATTTT. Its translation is CASSFRDRGSNQPQHF. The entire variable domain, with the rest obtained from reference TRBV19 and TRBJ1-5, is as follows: DGGITQSPKYLFRKEGQNVTLSCEQNLNHDAMYWYRQDPGQGLRLIYYSQIVNDFQKGDIAEGYSVSREKKESFPLTVTSAQKNPTAFYLCASSFRDRGSNQPQHFGDGTRLSIL.

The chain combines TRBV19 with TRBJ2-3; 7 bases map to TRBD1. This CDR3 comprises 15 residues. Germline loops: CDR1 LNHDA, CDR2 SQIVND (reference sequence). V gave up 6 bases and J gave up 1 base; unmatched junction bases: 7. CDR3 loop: CASRRDSLGTDTQYF. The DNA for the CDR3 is TGTGCCAGTAGAAGGGACAGCTTGGGCACAGATACGCAGTATTTT.